This T cell receptor beta chain was recovered during a study of T-cell reconstitution after alpha-beta-depleted transplantation in children. Overall study results and limits: T-cell counts and diversity at one year following transplant were attributed mainly to newly produced T cells. Approximately two months post-transplant, alpha-beta T cells reportedly originated from several hundred expanded graft clones. For some patients, TCRbeta diversity was high at day 60 because of recipient T cells and thymic progenitors that survived.

Unique molecular identifiers were used to barcode this TCRbeta library. Via MiXCR, TCRdb re-called the PCR reads, giving one row per CDR3 protein. The sample includes under 450,000 distinct CDR3 sequences, 16% of them seen just once. V dropped 4 bases and J dropped 2; count of bases not matched to a gene: 13. Germline CDR1 and CDR2: MNHNS and SASEGT. This CDR3 is built from 17 residues. A remark on this clonotype: As yet, its antigen is unknown.

Material: PBMCs, mostly from graft donor cells, obtained 360 days after TCRalphabeta/CD19-depleted stem cell transplant. The rearrangement joins TRBV6-1 to TRBJ1-2; 7 bases line up with TRBD1. The sequence derives from a boy in the first two years of life who had a stem cell transplant for Wiskott-Aldrich syndrome, so the T cells may come from the graft donor. The CDR3: CASSVRDSLLRNYGYTF. In nucleotides, the CDR3 is TGTGCCAGCAGTGTCCGGGACAGTCTCCTTAGGAACTATGGCTACACCTTC.